This T cell receptor (beta chain) was identified during a study of blood T cell repertoires in COVID-19. The overall study: Researchers got acute and convalescent COVID-19 samples from the United States, Italy and Spain. Nucleic acid was either cDNA or gDNA, and it came from T cells, B-cell-depleted T cells, or PBMCs.

Authors' processing steps: Amplification with reference gene primers provided the estimates of nucleated cell counts. Assay: immunoSEQ multiplex PCR; the TCRdb copy retains only in-frame clones and omits some. V and J calls and clone size come straight from that table; D and trimming were deduced from the DNA. The data contain about 87,000 clones, about 82% of them singletons. The sequenced material came from peripheral blood. This clonotype was obtained from a human donor in a cohort sampled during active COVID-19.

CDR3 amino acids: CASSLDSDYGYTF. The CDR3, as DNA: TGCGCCAGCAGCCTTGACAGCGACTATGGCTACACCTTC. The J gene is TRBJ1-2, the V gene TRBV4-3; D may be TRBD1 (5 bases). Trimming stripped 4 bases from V and 3 bases from J, with 9 bases between. CDR1 and CDR2 from the germline V gene are LGHNA and YSLEER. The CDR3 consists of 13 residues.